This entry features one T cell receptor beta chain sequence. This entry comes from a study of T-cell reconstitution after alpha-beta-depleted transplantation in children. Unique molecular identifiers were incorporated when the TCRbeta library was constructed. One entry per CDR3 protein, called by TCRdb with MiXCR from the PCR reads. The table shows around 380,000 distinct CDR3 sequences, with under 13% occurring only once. This sample comprised PBMCs from the stem cell graft donor, obtained from the stem cell graft. The sequence came from a human donor who donated a stem cell graft to a child with acute myeloid leukemia.

For the CDR3, the DNA is TGCGCCAGCAGTAAGGAAGCGAGACCTGGCACAGATACGCAGTATTTT. Translation: CASSKEARPGTDTQYF. The rearrangement uses TRBV5-1 and TRBJ2-3, with D unclear. The CDR3 runs to 16 residues. V lost 5 bases to trimming and J lost 1 base, with 17 bases between them. Germline CDR1 SGHRS, CDR2 YFSETQ.